One sample yielded the 30 T cell receptor beta chains listed below, sequenced in a study of blood T cell repertoires in COVID-19. Clones were sequenced by immunoSEQ multiplex PCR, and TCRdb holds only the in-frame ones, with some missing. Here the sample spans some 270,000 clones, 86% being singletons. Input material: peripheral blood. The receptors were sampled from a man aged 40-55 years with active or convalescent COVID-19.

CDR3 sequence reads: CASGKTGNYGYTF. The CDR3 nucleotides are TGTGCCAGCGGGAAGACAGGGAACTATGGCTACACCTTC. The V call is TRBV27, the J call TRBJ1-2; 7 bases are a match to TRBD1. Looked up from germline, CDR1 is MNHEY and CDR2 is SMNVEV (reference sequence). V was clipped by 8 bases and J by 2 bases; unmatched bases: 5. The CDR3 sequence is 13 residues long.

The rearrangement uses TRBV3-1 (or the pseudogene TRBV3-2) and TRBJ2-7, with unresolved D. Trimming removed 0 bases at V and 0 bases at J, with 3 bases between. This CDR3 spans 13 amino acids. Germline CDR1 LGHDT, CDR2 YNNKEL (reference sequence). Here the CDR3 DNA reads TGTGCCAGCAGCCAAGACGGCTCCTACGAGCAGTACTTC. As protein: CASSQDGSYEQYF.

The genes are TRBV25-1 and TRBJ1-5; 12 bases fit TRBD1. The germline V gene encodes CDR1 MGHDK and CDR2 SYGVNS. The length of the CDR3 is 13 residues. The V and J ends lost 6 bases and 6 bases, in that order; junction bases with no gene match: 0. The chain's CDR3 is CASRGQGAQPQHF. The CDR3 DNA reads as TGTGCCAGCAGGGGACAGGGGGCTCAGCCCCAGCATTTT.

This clone was counted between two and nine times. The chain links TRBV27 to TRBJ1-6, with D possibly being TRBD1 (5 bases). This CDR3 region has 17 residues. Germline CDR1 MNHEY, CDR2 SMNVEV (reference sequence). V was shortened by 3 bases and J by 9 bases, with 21 bases between the two germline ends. The CDR3 spells CASSLGGMRPWSSPLHF. CDR3 bases: TGTGCCAGCAGTTTGGGGGGGATGCGGCCGTGGAGTTCACCCCTCCACTTT.

The chain uses TRBV11-1 and TRBJ2-5; maybe TRBD1 (6 bases). The CDR3 totals 14 residues. The germline V gene has CDR1 SGHAT and CDR2 FQDESV (reference sequence). V lost 4 bases and J 0 bases, leaving 9 bases between the germline ends. The CDR3 DNA reads as TGTGCCAGCAGCTACCGGGACAACCAAGAGACCCAGTACTTC. Translation gives CASSYRDNQETQYF.

The chain recombines TRBV28 with TRBJ1-3; TRBD1 matches at 7 bases. Germline V gives CDR1 MDHEN, CDR2 SYDVKM. CDR3 length: 17 residues. J lost 0 bases, V lost 2 bases, and 7 bases had no gene match. CDR3 coding DNA: TGTGCCAGCAGTTTACGGGGGACAGCGATCTCTGGAAACACCATATATTTT. This sequence encodes CASSLRGTAISGNTIYF.

The gene calls are TRBV29-1 and TRBJ1-3; possible D gene TRBD1, 5 bases. Looked up from germline, CDR1 is SQVTM and CDR2 is ANQGSEA. V lost 4 bases and J 0 bases, leaving 10 bases between the germline ends. The CDR3 contains 14 residues. CDR3 coding DNA: TGCAGCGTTGCTGGGGGGACCTCTGGAAACACCATATATTTT. Residues: CSVAGGTSGNTIYF.

The rearrangement links TRBV7-9 to TRBJ2-3; the D gene is possibly TRBD2 (5 bases). Germline lookup yields CDR1 SEHNR and CDR2 FQNEAQ (reference sequence). The CDR3 runs 13 residues. V was cut by 4 bases and J by 3 bases, with 8 bases left in between. CDR3 DNA sequence: TGTGCCAGCAGCTCCCGGGGTACAGATACGCAGTATTTT. Protein sequence: CASSSRGTDTQYF.

The rearrangement uses TRBV10-3 and TRBJ1-2; D is unresolved. V was trimmed by 6 bases and J by 8 bases, leaving 19 bases between them. The V gene's germline CDR1 is ENHRY and CDR2 SYGVKD. The CDR3 spans 14 residues. CDR3 sequence reads: CAISFPGERQGYTF. Here the CDR3 DNA reads TGTGCCATCAGCTTTCCGGGAGAACGCCAGGGCTACACCTTC.

This chain uses TRBV10-1 with TRBJ2-3; 14 bases fit TRBD2. The CDR3 covers 14 residues. The V segment lost 5 bases and the J segment 10 bases; nucleotides outside the gene matches: 5. Germline CDR1 WNHNN, CDR2 SYGVQD (reference sequence). CDR3 DNA sequence: TGCGCCAGCAGTATCGGGACTAGCGGGAGTTCGCAGTATTTT. Its protein product is CASSIGTSGSSQYF.

The chain carries TRBV4-2 and TRBJ1-5, with 7 bases fitting TRBD1. CDR1 is LGHNA, CDR2 YNFKEQ, per germline. Trimming took 1 base from V and 1 from J; bases not matched to a gene: 13. The CDR3 loop spans 19 amino acids. In DNA, the CDR3 is TGTGCCAGCAGCCAAGGGGCCGAGGGGGCTTTGGGAAGCAATCAGCCCCAGCATTTT. Amino acids: CASSQGAEGALGSNQPQHF.

V gene TRBV6-1 combines with J gene TRBJ1-3; D perhaps matches TRBD1 (5 bases). Per the germline V gene, CDR1 is MNHNS and CDR2 is SASEGT. The CDR3 is 15 amino acids. V was pared by 1 base and J by 3 bases, with 10 bases between. The CDR3 region has the DNA TGTGCCAGCAGTGAAGTAATGACAGATGGAAACACCATATATTTT. This encodes CASSEVMTDGNTIYF.

The rearrangement uses TRBV30 and TRBJ1-3, with TRBD1 matching over 8 bases. Trimming removed 2 bases from V and 6 bases from J; junction bases left unmatched: 9. CDR1 is GTSNPN, CDR2 SVGIG, per germline (reference sequence). CDR3 length equals 15 residues. CDR3 bases: TGTGCCTGGAGTTTGGCCAGGGGGCCCCCAAACACCATATATTTT. Its translation is CAWSLARGPPNTIYF.

The chain employs TRBV7-9 and TRBJ1-1; the match to TRBD1 covers 7 bases. CDR1 is SEHNR and CDR2 is FQNEAQ in the germline V gene (reference sequence). Trimming cost V 2 bases and J 0 bases; bases outside gene matches: 3. The CDR3 is made up of 15 amino acids. This CDR3 reads CASSLSDRVNTEAFF. CDR3 DNA sequence: TGTGCCAGCAGCTTATCCGACAGGGTGAACACTGAAGCTTTCTTT.

This sequence joins TRBV15 and TRBJ2-3, with 9 positions matching TRBD2. Germline trimming cut 5 bases from V and 3 bases from J; bases unmatched to any gene: 12. Germline V lookup: CDR1 LNHNV, CDR2 YYDKDF (reference sequence). The CDR3 length is 17 residues. For the CDR3, the DNA is TGTGCCACCAGCGGCGGGGCGGGGGGGCTTTTTACAGATACGCAGTATTTT. Translation gives CATSGGAGGLFTDTQYF.

The chain is built from TRBV9 and TRBJ2-3; D perhaps matches TRBD2 (6 bases). The CDR3 is 14 amino acids. V was cut by 3 bases and J by 0 bases, with 8 bases left in between. CDR1 and CDR2 from the germline V gene are SGDLS and YYNGEE. The CDR3 loop reads CASSGDFSTDTQYF. CDR3 nucleotide sequence: TGTGCCAGCAGCGGGGACTTTAGCACAGATACGCAGTATTTT.

The chain uses TRBV28 and TRBJ1-6; unclear D gene. This CDR3 region has 12 residues. Germline V CDR1 and CDR2: MDHEN, SYDVKM. The V gene lost 3 bases and the J gene lost 7 bases, with 4 bases spanning the gap. In DNA, the CDR3 is TGTGCCAGCAGTTTTATGAATTCACCCCTCCACTTT. It translates to CASSFMNSPLHF.

This clone was counted once. The chain's CDR3 is CASSLAQGDYEQYF. CDR3 DNA: TGTGCCAGCAGCTTAGCACAGGGGGACTACGAGCAGTACTTC. The chain couples TRBV7-6 to TRBJ2-7, with TRBD1 matching over 8 bases. This CDR3 is built from 14 residues. Losses at the gene ends were 0 bases for V and 3 bases for J; bases not matched to a gene: 1. CDR1 SGHVS and CDR2 FNYEAQ come from the germline V gene.

This chain joins TRBV27 and TRBJ2-1; 11 bases are shared with TRBD2. Germline trimming cut 3 bases from V and 7 bases from J; bases unmatched to any gene: 5. CDR1 and CDR2 from the germline V gene are MNHEY and SMNVEV (reference sequence). This CDR3 is built from 15 residues. The CDR3 DNA reads TGTGCCAGCAGTTTTACCGGGACTAGCGGAAATGAGCAGTTCTTC. Translated, it gives CASSFTGTSGNEQFF.

This chain uses TRBV7-2 with TRBJ2-1, with 9 nucleotides matching TRBD2. Germline V lookup: CDR1 SGHTA, CDR2 FQGNSA. The CDR3 totals 16 residues. The V and J ends lost 3 bases and 3 bases, in that order; junction bases with no gene match: 6. The CDR3 coding sequence is TGTGCCAGCAGCTTCTCCGCGCGGGAGGGCTACAATGAGCAGTTCTTC. Amino acid sequence: CASSFSAREGYNEQFF. The variable domain in full, with the rest retrieved from reference TRBV7-2 and TRBJ2-1, is GAGVSQSPSNKVTEKGKDVELRCDPISGHTALYWYRQSLGQGLEFLIYFQGNSAPDKSGLPSDRFSAERTGGSVSTLTIQRTQQEDSAVYLCASSFSAREGYNEQFFGPGTRLTVL.

The V and J genes are TRBV27 and TRBJ2-7; perhaps TRBD2 as D (5 bases). In germline, CDR1 is MNHEY, CDR2 SMNVEV (reference sequence). CDR3 length: 13 residues. V lost 3 bases and J lost 4, with 10 bases in between. The CDR3 is CASSFLAPYEQYF. In DNA form, the CDR3 reads TGTGCCAGCAGTTTTCTAGCTCCGTACGAGCAGTACTTC.

The chain recombines TRBV28 with TRBJ1-2; 9 bases line up with TRBD1. J lost 0 bases, V lost 4 bases, and 12 bases had no gene match. Germline V gene data show CDR1 as MDHEN and CDR2 as SYDVKM. The CDR3 is 18 amino acids. In DNA form, the CDR3 reads TGTGCCAGCAGTTGGACAGGGGCTGACCCCCTTTCTAACTATGGCTACACCTTC. It codes for CASSWTGADPLSNYGYTF.

The chain links TRBV19 to TRBJ1-2; D gene unclear. The ends were cut back, 4 bases at V and 8 bases at J, with 8 bases in the middle. Germline CDR1 and CDR2: LNHDA and SQIVND (reference sequence). The CDR3 contains 11 residues. DNA for the CDR3: TGTGCCAGTAGTACGGGTGGGGGCTACACCTTC. Translated: CASSTGGGYTF.

The chain links TRBV7-2 to TRBJ1-2, with 7 bases matching TRBD1. V lost 6 bases to trimming and J lost 6 bases; unmatched junction nucleotides: 16. The germline CDR1 and CDR2 sequences are SGHTA and FQGNSA. This CDR3 contains 16 residues. This CDR3 reads CASRISQDRVLHGYTF. CDR3 nucleotides: TGTGCCAGCAGAATTAGCCAAGACAGGGTTTTGCATGGCTACACCTTC.

This chain joins TRBV19 and TRBJ2-1; 7 positions agree with TRBD1. This CDR3 comprises 13 residues. Germline-derived CDR1 and CDR2 are LNHDA and SQIVND (reference sequence). Trimming removed 2 bases from V and 8 bases from J; junction bases left unmatched: 3. CDR3 amino acids: CASSIIGGYEQFF. The CDR3 coding sequence is TGTGCCAGTAGTATAATAGGGGGCTATGAGCAGTTCTTC.

The chain carries TRBV5-4 and TRBJ2-1, with TRBD2 matching over 9 bases. The germline gives CDR1 SGHNT, CDR2 YYREEE (reference sequence). The CDR3 has 15 amino acids. Germline trimming cut 0 bases from V and 9 bases from J; bases unmatched to any gene: 7. CDR3 loop: CASSLEPSGISEQFF. The CDR3 nucleotides are TGTGCCAGCAGCTTGGAGCCTAGCGGGATAAGTGAGCAGTTCTTC.

The chain combines TRBV11-3 with TRBJ1-1; D is perhaps TRBD1 (5 bases). Germline lookup yields CDR1 SGHNT and CDR2 YENEEA. V lost 5 bases and J lost 1, with 14 bases in between. The CDR3 sequence is 15 residues long. The CDR3 DNA is TGTGCCAGCAGCGCCCAGGGCCCGTCGAACACTGAAGCTTTCTTT. This translates into CASSAQGPSNTEAFF.

The chain recombines TRBV27 with TRBJ1-4; TRBD1 might be the D (5 bases). Germline assignment: CDR1 MNHEY and CDR2 SMNVEV (reference sequence). The CDR3 loop spans 14 amino acids. V lost 4 bases and J lost 5, with 11 bases in between. The CDR3 sequence: CASSWGVPNEKLFF. In DNA, the CDR3 is TGTGCCAGCAGTTGGGGGGTCCCAAATGAAAAACTGTTTTTT.

The chain carries TRBV2 and TRBJ1-2; D ambiguous. V shed 1 base and J shed 8 bases, with 14 bases lying between them. This CDR3 contains 14 residues. The germline gives CDR1 SNHLY, CDR2 FYNNEI. As DNA, the CDR3 is TGTGCCAGCAGTGAAGGCAGGTCCCATTTGGGCTACACCTTC. Translated, it gives CASSEGRSHLGYTF.

V gene TRBV4-2 combines with J gene TRBJ1-5; D remains ambiguous. V shed 0 bases and J shed 5 bases, with 5 bases lying between them. CDR3 length: 13 amino acids. Germline loops: CDR1 LGHNA, CDR2 YNFKEQ. The CDR3: CASSQDRHQPQHF. CDR3 DNA: TGTGCCAGCAGCCAAGACAGGCATCAGCCCCAGCATTTT.